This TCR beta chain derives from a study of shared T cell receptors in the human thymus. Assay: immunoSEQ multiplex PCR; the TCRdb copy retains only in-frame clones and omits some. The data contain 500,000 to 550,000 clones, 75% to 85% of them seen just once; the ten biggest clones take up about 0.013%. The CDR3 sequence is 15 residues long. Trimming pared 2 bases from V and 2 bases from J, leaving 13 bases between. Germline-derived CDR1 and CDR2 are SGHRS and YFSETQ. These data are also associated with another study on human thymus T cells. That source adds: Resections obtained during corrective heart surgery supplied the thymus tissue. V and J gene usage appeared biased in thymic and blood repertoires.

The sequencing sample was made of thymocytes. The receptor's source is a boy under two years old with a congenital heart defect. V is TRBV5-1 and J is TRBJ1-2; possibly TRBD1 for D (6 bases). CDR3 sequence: CASSFGVGTNYGYTF. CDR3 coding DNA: TGCGCCAGCAGCTTCGGTGTCGGGACAAACTATGGCTACACCTTC.